A selection of T cell receptor beta chains follows, all from one sample in a study of cytomegalovirus exposure and HLA in healthy donors. The method was immunoSEQ multiplex PCR; TCRdb's version includes in-frame clones alone and lacks a portion of them. The sample lists 140,000 or so clones, about three quarters seen once, with 1.5% to 2% in the top ten. The specimen sequenced was PBMCs. All receptors come from a woman aged 25-40 years in good health and CMV-seronegative. Each CDR3 is given with its conserved first and last residue. Fields, in order: J gene, V gene, CDR3 protein.

>TRBJ1-5|TRBV5-6
CASSKAGTGGLNQPQHF
>TRBJ2-2|TRBV5-8
CASSLIQGAAGELFF
>TRBJ1-4|TRBV4-1
CASSRGFLRGISTNEKLFF
>TRBJ1-6|TRBV18
CASSNGPQEPLHF
>TRBJ1-2|TRBV19
CASTSGVSGAWWGYTF
>TRBJ2-1|TRBV19
CASSATGYNEQFF
>TRBJ2-5|TRBV7-3
CASSPYYGGRTQYF
>TRBJ1-2|TRBV7-2
CASSLNPDRATSF
>TRBJ2-1|TRBV10-3
CAISDRGDNEQFF
>TRBJ1-6|TRBV7-3
CASSLDRGHNSPLHF
>TRBJ1-6|TRBV2
CASRTGTGVSPLHF
>.|TRBV9
CASSVDGQGAYEQYF
>TRBJ2-1|TRBV5-4
CASSLWQGNEQFF
>TRBJ2-5|TRBV30
CAWSWQGTGETQYF
>TRBJ2-5|TRBV7-7
CASSVRVQETQYF
>TRBJ1-1|TRBV28
CASSTGLTEAFF
>TRBJ1-5|TRBV6-6
CASSYSRIGGQPQHF
>TRBJ1-5|TRBV2
CASSLRQGSNQPQHF
>TRBJ2-1|TRBV2
CASGLKFGTGVYNEQFF
>TRBJ2-5|TRBV7-2
CASSRSPGLAGGETQYF
>TRBJ1-2|TRBV2
CASTLEGQGLYGYTF
>TRBJ2-7|TRBV6-1
CASSERRREQYF
>TRBJ1-2|TRBV28
CASRRDSNYGYTF
>TRBJ1-6|TRBV7-2
CASSPTGTGFSPLHF
>TRBJ1-3|TRBV9
CASSPRTGSTGNTIYF
>TRBJ1-3|TRBV7-3
CASSPQGPSGNTIYF
>TRBJ1-6|TRBV28
CASRTGTNSPLHF
>TRBJ2-5|TRBV4-2
CASSPASGGAGETQYF
>TRBJ1-6|TRBV2
CASNGGNSPLHF
>TRBJ2-5|TRBV5-4
CASSLGGASGGQETQYF
>TRBJ1-1|TRBV7-3
CASSPGSTEAFF
>TRBJ2-3|TRBV5-1
CASSGYSASTDTQYF
>TRBJ1-4|TRBV5-1
CASSPAGTNEKLFF
>TRBJ2-1|TRBV19
CASSRLAVYNEQFF
>TRBJ1-2|TRBV28
CASSLVGQGPDDGYTF
>TRBJ2-2|TRBV27
CASSFLTPSRDRGITGELFF
>TRBJ2-5|TRBV2
CASSEGTSGTQETQYF
>TRBJ2-1|TRBV19
CASSTGTSGINEQFF
>TRBJ1-2|TRBV6-1
CASEKGDFDGYTF
>TRBJ2-2|TRBV27
CASSSTGELFF
>TRBJ1-2|TRBV19
CASSITGIDGYTF